This is a list of T cell receptor beta chains from one sample in a study of early stage breast cancer tumors. Data came from immunoSEQ multiplex PCR; TCRdb stores just in-frame clones and leaves some out. Among about 58,000 clones listed, 65% to 80% were seen once. Input material: blood. The origin of the receptors is a person aged 25 to 45 with breast cancer. CDR3s include the opening cysteine and the closing phenylalanine or tryptophan. The order of the fields is D gene, V gene, J gene, clone size, CDR3 protein, CDR3 DNA. D genes are given only for firm matches. Some rows mark clone size as missing; the rest say once, few, many or name a class of expanded clone.

NA	TRBV27	TRBJ2-6	NA	CASSLVWGSGANVLTF	TGTGCCAGCAGTTTAGTTTGGGGCTCTGGGGCCAACGTCCTGACTTTC
NA	TRBV11-3	TRBJ2-3	NA	CASSPAADTDTQYF	TGTGCCAGCAGTCCGGCGGCGGACACAGATACGCAGTATTTT
NA	TRBV7-9	TRBJ1-2	NA	CASSFISGGYTF	TGTGCCAGCAGCTTCATTTCCGGGGGCTACACCTTC
TRBD1	TRBV5-1	TRBJ1-5	NA	CASKTGTGAGNQPQHF	TGCGCCAGCAAAACCGGGACAGGGGCCGGCAATCAGCCCCAGCATTTT
TRBD2	TRBV2	TRBJ2-1	once	CASRGSSGYNEQFF	TGTGCCAGCAGAGGGTCTAGCGGATACAATGAGCAGTTCTTC
TRBD2	TRBV10-2	TRBJ2-1	NA	CASRGEGINEQFF	TGCGCCAGCAGGGGGGAGGGAATAAATGAGCAGTTCTTC
NA	TRBV30	TRBJ1-1	few	CAWRGGPNEAFF	TGTGCCTGGAGGGGGGGACCTAATGAAGCTTTCTTT
NA	TRBV7-2	TRBJ1-5	few	CASSVEGGQPQHF	TGTGCCAGCAGCGTAGAGGGAGGACAGCCCCAGCATTTT
NA	TRBV7-9	TRBJ2-3	once	CASSLLQTPTDTQYF	TGTGCCAGCAGCCTGCTTCAGACCCCCACAGATACGCAGTATTTT
NA	TRBV27	TRBJ1-2	NA	CASSLFPAGLYGYTF	TGTGCCAGCAGTTTATTCCCAGCAGGGCTCTATGGCTACACCTTC
NA	TRBV30	TRBJ1-2	once	CAWITQGYQYGYTF	TGTGCCTGGATTACGCAGGGATATCAGTATGGCTACACCTTC
NA	TRBV11-2	TRBJ1-3	once	CASSPIAGNTIYF	TGTGCCAGCAGTCCTATTGCTGGAAACACCATATATTTT
NA	TRBV7-8	TRBJ1-3	NA	CASSLVVRPGPKGSGNTIYF	TGTGCCAGCAGCTTAGTCGTCCGTCCCGGGCCAAAGGGCTCTGGAAACACCATATATTTT
NA	TRBV4-1	TRBJ1-3	NA	CASSQGSGGNTIYF	TGCGCCAGCAGCCAAGGAAGTGGTGGAAACACCATATATTTT
NA	TRBV30	TRBJ1-4	few	CAWSAAGTREKLFF	TGTGCCTGGAGTGCTGCCGGGACACGCGAAAAACTGTTTTTT
NA	TRBV7-6	TRBJ2-2	NA	CASSLRRGLEVTGELFF	TGTGCCAGCAGCCTTAGAAGGGGATTAGAGGTAACCGGGGAGCTGTTTTTT
NA	TRBV7-2	TRBJ1-2	NA	CASSSYPAYGYTF	TGTGCCAGCAGTTCTTACCCCGCCTATGGCTACACCTTC
TRBD2	TRBV5-6	TRBJ2-3	NA	CASSTGLAGVTDTQYF	TGTGCCAGCAGCACGGGACTAGCGGGAGTGACAGATACGCAGTATTTT
NA	TRBV29-1	TRBJ2-1	NA	CSVDSGSYNEQFF	TGCAGCGTTGATAGCGGTTCCTACAATGAGCAGTTCTTC
NA	TRBV4-2	TRBJ1-4	NA	CASSQVGREYRGEKLFF	TGTGCCAGCAGCCAAGTCGGTAGGGAGTATAGGGGGGAAAAACTGTTTTTT
NA	TRBV7-3	TRBJ2-5	NA	CASSSDIGETQYF	TGTGCCAGCAGCTCCGACATTGGAGAGACCCAGTACTTC
NA	TRBV4-1	TRBJ1-4	NA	CASSLIQGTNEKLFF	TGCGCCAGCAGCCTCATCCAGGGTACTAATGAAAAACTGTTTTTT
NA	TRBV27	TRBJ2-1	few	CASSERYNEQFF	TGTGCCAGCAGTGAGCGGTACAATGAGCAGTTCTTC
NA	TRBV7-8	TRBJ1-1	NA	CASSLGQGRTTEAFF	TGTGCCAGCAGCTTAGGCCAGGGGAGAACGACTGAAGCTTTCTTT
TRBD2	TRBV11-3	TRBJ2-3	NA	CASSSRLADTDTQYF	TGTGCCAGCAGCTCCCGACTAGCGGACACAGATACGCAGTATTTT
NA	TRBV6-4	TRBJ2-1	NA	CASSDSGQASYNEQFF	TGTGCCAGCAGTGACTCGGGGCAAGCTTCGTACAATGAGCAGTTCTTC
NA	TRBV7-9	TRBJ1-5	NA	CASSLGGAGVWSNQPQHF	TGTGCCAGCAGCTTAGGTGGGGCAGGGGTTTGGAGCAATCAGCCCCAGCATTTT
NA	TRBV7-9	TRBJ1-2	few	CATPGGLGYTF	TGTGCCACCCCGGGAGGGTTAGGCTACACCTTC
TRBD1	TRBV18	TRBJ1-3	NA	CASSPVLGQVSGNTIYF	TGTGCCAGCTCACCCGTCCTCGGACAGGTCTCTGGAAACACCATATATTTT
TRBD2	TRBV19	TRBJ2-1	NA	CASSRLADTYNEQFF	TGTGCCAGTAGTCGGCTAGCGGATACATACAATGAGCAGTTCTTC
NA	TRBV5-6	TRBJ1-2	NA	CASSLARPPYGYTF	TGTGCCAGCAGCTTGGCTCGGCCTCCTTATGGCTACACCTTC
NA	TRBV27	TRBJ1-5	NA	CASSSLVGIYSNQPQHF	TGTGCCAGCAGTTCCCTTGTTGGGATCTATAGCAATCAGCCCCAGCATTTT
NA	TRBV7-9	TRBJ1-1	few	CASSFRDLGNTEAFF	TGTGCCAGCAGCTTCAGGGATCTCGGGAACACTGAAGCTTTCTTT
NA	TRBV5-1	TRBJ1-2	NA	CASSLPSSGTSNYGYTF	TGCGCCAGCAGCTTGCCGTCTTCAGGGACATCAAACTATGGCTACACCTTC
TRBD2	TRBV9	TRBJ2-7	NA	CASSASGLGIREQYF	TGTGCCAGCAGCGCCTCGGGACTAGGGATCCGCGAGCAGTACTTC
NA	TRBV30	TRBJ1-4	NA	CAFSFYGGHEKLFF	TGTGCCTTTTCTTTTTACGGGGGTCATGAAAAACTGTTTTTT
TRBD2	TRBV9	TRBJ2-3	NA	CASSPRLAGSDTQYF	TGTGCCAGCAGCCCCCGGCTAGCGGGATCAGATACGCAGTATTTT
TRBD1	TRBV19	TRBJ1-5	once	CASQPLQGVYSNQPQHF	TGTGCCAGTCAACCCTTACAGGGGGTATATAGCAATCAGCCCCAGCATTTT
TRBD1	TRBV5-1	TRBJ1-4	few	CASSLGQGGEKLFF	TGCGCCAGCAGCTTGGGACAGGGAGGGGAAAAACTGTTTTTT
TRBD2	TRBV5-4	TRBJ2-1	once	CASSLGSGIYNEQFF	TGTGCCAGCAGCTTGGGTAGCGGGATTTACAATGAGCAGTTCTTC
NA	TRBV6-5	TRBJ2-7	NA	CASSYSVSRGGYEQYF	TGTGCCAGCAGTTACTCTGTGTCCAGGGGGGGCTACGAGCAGTACTTC
NA	TRBV2	TRBJ1-3	NA	CASSNRPGGTGNTIYF	TGTGCCAGCAGTAACAGACCGGGAGGGACTGGAAACACCATATATTTT
NA	TRBV7-9	TRBJ1-3	NA	CASSLERGNTIYF	TGTGCCAGCAGCTTAGAAAGGGGAAACACCATATATTTT